Each of the 22 T cell receptor beta chains below was sequenced from the same sample in a study of CD8+ T cells in alopecia areata. Treatment reported: oral pan-JAK inhibitor, 5-10 mg twice daily. Once RNA had been extracted, it was reverse transcribed into cDNA to act as the sequencing template. Using immunoSEQ multiplex PCR, the repertoire was profiled, and TCRdb retains in-frame clones only, with some absent. The sample contains more than 200,000 clones, 50% to 75% of which appear only once. The sample in question was CD4+ T cells sorted from blood, obtained at week 4, from a patient treated with tofacitinib. These receptor sequences come from a human donor with alopecia areata.

The chain has TRBV6-5 and TRBJ2-5, with D tentatively TRBD1 (5 bases). The CDR3 has 14 amino acids. Deletions cut 5 bases from V and 2 bases from J, with 12 bases between. Germline V gives CDR1 MNHEY, CDR2 SVGAGI. CDR3 sequence (DNA): TGTGCCAGCAGTCCGAGACAGCATCAAGAGACCCAGTACTTC. This translates into CASSPRQHQETQYF.

The gene calls are TRBV6-1 and TRBJ2-2; TRBD1 aligns across 9 bases. V was clipped by 8 bases and J by 3 bases; unmatched bases: 4. Germline CDR1 and CDR2: MNHNS and SASEGT. The CDR3 consists of 14 residues. The CDR3 sequence: CASGRQGDTGELFF. The CDR3 DNA follows: TGTGCCAGCGGACGACAGGGGGACACCGGGGAGCTGTTTTTT.

The CDR3 is CAWSVSREGGYTF. The CDR3 region has the DNA TGTGCCTGGAGTGTCTCCAGGGAGGGTGGCTACACCTTC. The chain carries TRBV30 and TRBJ1-2; tentative D call: TRBD1 (5 bases). Germline CDR1 and CDR2: GTSNPN and SVGIG (reference sequence). With 0 bases removed from V and 7 bases from J, the gap between germline ends came to 12 bases. The CDR3 is made up of 13 amino acids.

The rearrangement links TRBV27 to TRBJ2-4; no definite D call. V shed 4 bases and J shed 6 bases, with 13 bases lying between them. The CDR3 is 14 amino acids. Germline CDR1 is MNHEY and CDR2 is SMNVEV (reference sequence). CDR3 nucleotide sequence: TGTGCCAGCAGTTCCCCTTCCGGGCTAAACATTCAGTACTTC. Translating it yields CASSSPSGLNIQYF.

J is TRBJ1-1 and V is TRBV7-9; 9 positions agree with TRBD1. The CDR3 sequence is 15 residues long. V lost 5 bases, J lost 4 bases, and 8 bases stayed unmatched. Germline CDR1 is SEHNR and CDR2 is FQNEAQ (reference sequence). The CDR3 DNA is TGTGCCAGCAGCCCACTTGGACAGGGGATCACTGAAGCTTTCTTT. Protein: CASSPLGQGITEAFF.

A word on this clone: Additional DNA sequences in this sample encode the identical CDR3. V usage is TRBV5-1 and J usage is TRBJ2-2, with a tentative D call TRBD2 (6 bases). V lost 4 bases and J lost 4, with 8 bases in between. The CDR3 has 13 residues. Germline V gene sequence: CDR1 SGHRS, CDR2 YFSETQ. CDR3 in amino acids: CASSQEGTGELFF. In DNA form, the CDR3 reads TGCGCCAGCAGCCAGGAGGGCACCGGGGAGCTGTTTTTT.

The rearrangement joins TRBV2 to TRBJ1-6, with D uncertain. The CDR3 extends over 14 amino acids. Trimming shortened V by 11 bases and J by 0 bases, and 11 bases separated the two germline ends. The germline V gene encodes CDR1 SNHLY and CDR2 FYNNEI. CDR3 sequence: CASLRDSYNSPLHF. CDR3 DNA sequence: TGTGCCTCCCTCCGGGACTCCTATAATTCACCCCTCCACTTT.

This clone was picked up a small number of times. This sequence joins TRBV29-1 and TRBJ2-5, with D perhaps matching TRBD1 (7 bases). Germline V CDR1 and CDR2: SQVTM, ANQGSEA. This CDR3 contains 12 residues. Trimming left V 7 bases short and J 7 bases short, with 16 bases between. This CDR3 reads CSGLGQEGTQYF. The CDR3 DNA sequence: TGCAGCGGATTAGGACAGGAGGGGACCCAGTACTTC.

This chain uses TRBV5-1 with TRBJ1-2; 8 bases are a match to TRBD1. This CDR3 is built from 13 residues. V was clipped by 3 bases and J by 2 bases; unmatched bases: 0. The germline V gene has CDR1 SGHRS and CDR2 YFSETQ. CDR3 DNA: TGCGCCAGCAGCTGGGACAGGAACTATGGCTACACCTTC. Residues: CASSWDRNYGYTF.

V usage is TRBV7-9 and J usage is TRBJ2-1; no reliable D call. CDR1 SEHNR and CDR2 FQNEAQ come from the germline V gene (reference sequence). The V and J ends lost 3 bases and 8 bases respectively, with 5 bases between them. CDR3 length equals 11 residues. CDR3 amino acids: CASSLGDEQFF. In DNA form, the CDR3 reads TGTGCCAGCAGCTTGGGTGATGAGCAGTTCTTC.

This chain joins TRBV7-6 and TRBJ1-3; D call uncertain. Germline assignment: CDR1 SGHVS and CDR2 FNYEAQ. The CDR3 runs to 12 residues. V lost 5 bases, J lost 4 bases, and 6 bases lay in between. The CDR3 loop is CASSLSGNTIYF. The CDR3 DNA reads as TGTGCCAGCAGCCTCTCCGGAAACACCATATATTTT.

In regard to this clone: A junction end diverges from the germline sequence, so it may reflect a read error. The chain has TRBV7-2 and TRBJ1-6; possibly TRBD1 for D (5 bases). Germline V gives CDR1 SGHTA, CDR2 FQGNSA. CDR3 length equals 13 residues. This CDR3 reads CAVGGGTNSPLHF. The CDR3 region has the DNA TGCGCCGTCGGAGGTGGGACTAATTCACCCCTCCACTTT.

This clone occurred a few times. This chain connects TRBV10-3 to TRBJ1-5; D uncertain. Per germline, CDR1 ENHRY and CDR2 SYGVKD. V lost 4 bases and J 1 base, leaving 8 bases between the germline ends. The CDR3 is 14 residues long. CDR3 bases: TGTGCCATCAGTGTTGTAAGGAGCAATCAGCCCCAGCATTTT. It codes for CAISVVRSNQPQHF.

The chain employs TRBV2 and TRBJ1-1; no clear D gene. V lost 7 bases to trimming and J lost 1 base, with 7 bases between them. The CDR3 consists of 12 residues. Germline V gene sequence: CDR1 SNHLY, CDR2 FYNNEI. This chain's CDR3 is CASTGWNTEAFF. The CDR3 DNA is TGTGCCAGCACGGGGTGGAACACTGAAGCTTTCTTT. Based on the CDR3 plus reference TRBV2 and TRBJ1-1, the full variable domain is EPEVTQTPSHQVTQMGQEVILRCVPISNHLYFYWYRQILGQKVEFLVSFYNNEISEKSEIFDDQFSVERPDGSNFTLKIRSTKLEDSAMYFCASTGWNTEAFFGQGTRLTVV.

The chain links TRBV7-9 to TRBJ2-7, with D perhaps TRBD1 (6 bases). Germline CDR1 is SEHNR and CDR2 is FQNEAQ (reference sequence). V was shortened by 3 bases and J by 7 bases, with 13 bases between the two germline ends. The CDR3 runs to 13 residues. CDR3 nucleotides: TGTGCCAGCAGCTTCCTGGACAGTCCGGAGCAGTACTTC. Its translation is CASSFLDSPEQYF.

This chain links TRBV30 with TRBJ2-1; 14 bases agree with TRBD2. Germline loops: CDR1 GTSNPN, CDR2 SVGIG (reference sequence). J was trimmed by 2 bases and V by 6 bases; bases with no gene match: 9. The CDR3 is 17 amino acids. In nucleotides, the CDR3 is TGTGCCTGCGGGATGGGGACTAGCGGGGGAACCTACAATGAGCAGTTCTTC. Amino acid sequence: CACGMGTSGGTYNEQFF. Full variable domain (rest looked up from reference TRBV30 and TRBJ2-1): SQTIHQWPATLVQPVGSPLSLECTVEGTSNPNLYWYRQAAGRGLQLLFYSVGIGQISSEVPQNLSASRPQDRQFILSSKKLLLSDSGFYLCACGMGTSGGTYNEQFFGPGTRLTVL.

This rearrangement joins TRBV30 to TRBJ1-5; unclear D gene. CDR1 GTSNPN and CDR2 SVGIG come from the germline V gene (reference sequence). Between the trimmed V and J ends, which lost 2 bases and 7 bases, there was a span of 12 bases. CDR3 length: 13 amino acids. The CDR3 DNA follows: TGTGCCTGGAGTATACTTGGAGACCAGCCCCAGCATTTT. Protein sequence: CAWSILGDQPQHF.

This chain uses TRBV27 with TRBJ2-7; perhaps D is TRBD1 or TRBD2 (6 bases each). The CDR3 loop spans 14 amino acids. Per the germline V gene, CDR1 is MNHEY and CDR2 is SMNVEV (reference sequence). Trimming took 7 bases from V and 2 from J, leaving 15 bases between them. The CDR3 DNA sequence: TGTGCCAGCACACCCGTAGGGGGGCCCTACGAGCAGTACTTC. Encoded protein: CASTPVGGPYEQYF.

J is TRBJ1-1 and V is TRBV19, with D perhaps matching TRBD1 (5 bases). Germline-derived CDR1 and CDR2 are LNHDA and SQIVND (reference sequence). V lost 6 bases and J lost 10, with 15 bases in between. The CDR3 extends over 12 amino acids. The CDR3 DNA reads TGTGCCAGTAGCTACCTGGGGGACGGAGCTTTCTTT. This encodes CASSYLGDGAFF.

J is TRBJ2-7 and V is TRBV30; possibly TRBD1 or TRBD2 for D (5 bases each). Germline CDR1 and CDR2: GTSNPN and SVGIG (reference sequence). V lost 4 bases and J lost 1, with 23 bases in between. This CDR3 has 17 amino acids. This chain's CDR3 is CAWTLGTTLPSSYEQYF. In DNA form, the CDR3 reads TGTGCCTGGACGCTGGGGACCACCCTACCATCTTCCTACGAGCAGTACTTC.

The chain is built from TRBV15 and TRBJ1-1; 9 nucleotides match TRBD1. The CDR3 is made up of 18 amino acids. The V and J ends lost 1 base and 1 base, in that order; junction bases with no gene match: 10. Per the germline V gene, CDR1 is LNHNV and CDR2 is YYDKDF (reference sequence). DNA of the CDR3: TGTGCCACCAGCAGAGTGTCGAAACAGGGGGCTACGAACACTGAAGCTTTCTTT. Translating gives CATSRVSKQGATNTEAFF.

This clone was seen a few times. This sequence joins TRBV11-2 and TRBJ2-1; 13 bases are shared with TRBD2. Germline V lookup: CDR1 SGHAT, CDR2 FQNNGV. The CDR3 is made up of 15 amino acids. The J segment lost 4 bases and the V segment lost 5 bases, leaving 2 bases of the junction unmatched. DNA of the CDR3: TGTGCCAGCAGCCCACTAGCGGGGGGGTACAATGAGCAGTTCTTC. It is translated as CASSPLAGGYNEQFF. The whole variable domain, filled in from reference TRBV11-2 and TRBJ2-1, reads EAGVAQSPRYKIIEKRQSVAFWCNPISGHATLYWYQQILGQGPKLLIQFQNNGVVDDSQLPKDRFSAERLKGVDSTLKIQPAKLEDSAVYLCASSPLAGGYNEQFFGPGTRLTVL.